The 9 T cell receptor beta chains in this list originate from one sample, sequenced in a study of regulatory T cells in long-lasting Graves disease. The time point: persistent/refractory GD, antithyroid drugs over 5 years with positive TRAb. The TCR library was prepared using RNA isolated from PBMCs. Libraries of TCR beta came from iRepertoire HTBI primers plus Arm-PCR of CDR3 regions. A single record per CDR3 protein comes from TCRdb applying MiXCR to the multiplex PCR reads. The sample has hundreds of thousands of distinct CDR3 sequences, around 20% seen once. Sequences were derived from peripheral blood mononuclear cells (PBMCs), sampled when the disease was refractory, from a patient treated with antithyroid drugs. The source of these receptors is a female donor with Graves disease.

This clonotype was observed many times. This chain links TRBV19 with TRBJ2-2, with D unresolved. V was pared by 1 base and J by 7 bases, with 13 bases between. CDR1 LNHDA and CDR2 SQIVND come from the germline V gene (reference sequence). The CDR3 totals 15 residues. The CDR3 sequence: CASSIVGTLIGELFF. CDR3 bases: TGTGCCAGTAGTATAGTGGGCACTCTAATCGGGGAGCTGTTTTTT.

In its sample, this clonotype was seen many times. Here the CDR3 DNA reads TGTGCCAGCAGCCATGGGGACAGGCGAATTGAAGCTTTCTTT. It translates to CASSHGDRRIEAFF. The rearrangement joins TRBV3-1 to TRBJ1-1; 8 bases agree with TRBD1. Germline CDR1 is LGHDT and CDR2 is YNNKEL (reference sequence). V dropped 3 bases and J dropped 7; count of bases not matched to a gene: 7. CDR3 size: 14 residues.

The chain couples TRBV7-8 to TRBJ1-5, with D possibly TRBD1 on 5 matching bases. The CDR3 totals 16 residues. V lost 1 base, J lost 4 bases, and 14 bases lay in between. The V gene's germline CDR1 is SGHVS and CDR2 FQNEAQ. Here the CDR3 DNA reads TGTGCCAGCAGCTTAGGGGTCGGGGGACGGAATCAGCCCCAGCATTTT. Protein: CASSLGVGGRNQPQHF.

The CDR3 nucleotides are TGTGCCAGCAGCGAGGGCCCAATGGATACGCAGTATTTT. Translated, it gives CASSEGPMDTQYF. The V gene is TRBV11-1, the J gene TRBJ2-3; D may be TRBD2 (5 bases). CDR1 and CDR2 (germline): SGHAT, FQDESV (reference sequence). Trimming stripped 5 bases from V and 6 bases from J, with 12 bases between. The CDR3 is 13 amino acids. The full variable domain, in which reference TRBV11-1 and TRBJ2-3 provide the parts outside the CDR3, is EAEVAQSPRYKITEKSQAVAFWCDPISGHATLYWYRQILGQGPELLVQFQDESVVDDSQLPKDRFSAERLKGVDSTLKIQPAELGDSAMYLCASSEGPMDTQYFGPGTRLTVL.

This clonotype was counted many times. The chain is built from TRBV6-1 and TRBJ1-2, with 8 nucleotides matching TRBD1. Germline trimming cut 5 bases from V and 6 bases from J; bases unmatched to any gene: 5. The CDR3 runs to 13 residues. Germline CDR1 MNHNS, CDR2 SASEGT. In DNA, the CDR3 is TGTGCCAGCAGTCTAAACAGGGGGGATGGCTACACCTTC. It encodes CASSLNRGDGYTF.

This clonotype was detected many times. The chain joins TRBV28 to TRBJ1-5; D gene ambiguous. CDR1 and CDR2 from the germline V gene are MDHEN and SYDVKM. This CDR3 is 14 amino acids long. Trimming took off 1 base at V and 0 bases at J, with 4 bases between the two ends. The CDR3 here is CASSLSDSNQPQHF. For the CDR3, the DNA is TGTGCCAGCAGTTTATCTGATAGCAATCAGCCCCAGCATTTT.

The chain combines TRBV13 with TRBJ1-3; no definite D call. The CDR3 extends over 15 amino acids. Germline CDR1 PRHDT, CDR2 FYEKMQ (reference sequence). Trimming left V 3 bases short and J 2 bases short, with 11 bases between. In DNA form, the CDR3 reads TGTGCCAGCAGCTTTACAAAAGGGCCTGGAAACACCATATATTTT. It encodes CASSFTKGPGNTIYF.

This clonotype was detected ten times or more. The rearrangement joins TRBV20-1 to TRBJ1-1; 8 bases agree with TRBD1. CDR3 size: 14 residues. Germline CDR1 DFQATT, CDR2 SNEGSKA (reference sequence). Trimming removed 4 bases from V and 0 bases from J; junction bases left unmatched: 4. The CDR3 is CSANSGQVNTEAFF. The CDR3 coding sequence is TGCAGTGCTAATTCGGGACAGGTGAACACTGAAGCTTTCTTT.

This clonotype was counted many times. V is TRBV27 and J is TRBJ1-1; D ambiguous. The CDR3 length is 13 residues. V dropped 0 bases and J dropped 8 bases, with 10 bases sitting between them. Germline lookup yields CDR1 MNHEY and CDR2 SMNVEV (reference sequence). The CDR3 loop is CASSLSGDLEAFF. DNA of the CDR3: TGTGCCAGCAGTTTATCCGGGGATCTCGAAGCTTTCTTT.